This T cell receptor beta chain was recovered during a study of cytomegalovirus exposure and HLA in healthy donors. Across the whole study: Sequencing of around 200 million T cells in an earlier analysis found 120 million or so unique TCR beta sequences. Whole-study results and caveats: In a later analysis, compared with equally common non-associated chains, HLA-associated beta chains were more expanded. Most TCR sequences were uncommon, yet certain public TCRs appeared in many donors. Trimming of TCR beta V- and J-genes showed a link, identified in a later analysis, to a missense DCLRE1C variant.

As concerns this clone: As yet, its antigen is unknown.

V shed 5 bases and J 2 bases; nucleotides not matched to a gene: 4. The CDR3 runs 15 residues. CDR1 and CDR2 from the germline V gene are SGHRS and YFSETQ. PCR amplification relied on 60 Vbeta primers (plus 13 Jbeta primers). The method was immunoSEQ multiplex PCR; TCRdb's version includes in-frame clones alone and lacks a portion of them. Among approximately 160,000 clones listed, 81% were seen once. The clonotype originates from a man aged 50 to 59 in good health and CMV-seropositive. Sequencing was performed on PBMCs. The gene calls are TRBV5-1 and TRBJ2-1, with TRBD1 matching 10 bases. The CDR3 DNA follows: TGCGCCAGCAGGGCCGGACAGGGGGCCTACAATGAGCAGTTCTTC. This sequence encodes CASRAGQGAYNEQFF.